These T cell receptor beta chains were read from a single sample in a study of blood T cell repertoires in COVID-19. TCRdb's table, derived via immunoSEQ multiplex PCR, lists solely in-frame clones and lacks some. The sample holds over 200,000 clones, 91% seen once. Sequenced: peripheral blood. The receptors here all came from a person aged 18 to 30 with COVID-19, enrolled during active disease. CDR3s include the opening cysteine and the closing phenylalanine or tryptophan. A D gene is named only where the DNA matches it firmly.

d_call: -; v_call: TRBV27; cdr3_aa: CASSSSGSLYNEQFF
d_call: TRBD1; v_call: TRBV27; cdr3_aa: CASSLTYQGAETQYF
d_call: -; v_call: TRBV18; cdr3_aa: CASSLGQNNQPQHF
d_call: -; v_call: TRBV19; cdr3_aa: CASSGEGRNYGYTF
d_call: -; v_call: TRBV28; cdr3_aa: CASSLRGTYEQYF
d_call: -; v_call: TRBV27; cdr3_aa: CASSSDSSSTDTQYF
d_call: -; v_call: TRBV11-2; cdr3_aa: CASSLDWREWETQYF
d_call: -; v_call: TRBV9; cdr3_aa: CASSVNPFRDTQYF
d_call: TRBD1; v_call: TRBV6-1; cdr3_aa: CASSEAVQGWSYEQYF
d_call: TRBD1; v_call: TRBV7-8; cdr3_aa: CASSPYDRGGNSPLHF
d_call: TRBD1; v_call: TRBV12-3/TRBV12-4; cdr3_aa: CASSSVAGTGLFF
d_call: TRBD1; v_call: TRBV6-5; cdr3_aa: CASSYTGQGANEQYF
d_call: TRBD2; v_call: TRBV7-9; cdr3_aa: CASSFSGGSSYEQYF
d_call: TRBD2; v_call: TRBV5-6; cdr3_aa: CASSLALGLGRETQYF
d_call: TRBD2; v_call: TRBV9; cdr3_aa: CASSAGTSGETQYF
d_call: TRBD2; v_call: TRBV28; cdr3_aa: CASSLPPKREADWNTQYF
d_call: TRBD1; v_call: TRBV5-1; cdr3_aa: CASSIPGTGTTEAFF
d_call: TRBD1; v_call: TRBV7-9; cdr3_aa: CASSPDRGRVQETQYF
d_call: TRBD1; v_call: TRBV27; cdr3_aa: CASSFIRQGAYTF
d_call: -; v_call: TRBV27; cdr3_aa: CASSLMGLSNQPQHF
d_call: TRBD1; v_call: TRBV27; cdr3_aa: CAIKGGLGGVTDTQYF
d_call: -; v_call: TRBV7-2; cdr3_aa: CASSFERAVYEQYF
d_call: -; v_call: TRBV5-1; cdr3_aa: CASSLSGGKRSTDTQYF
d_call: TRBD1; v_call: TRBV9; cdr3_aa: CASSGGTALEAFF
d_call: TRBD2; v_call: TRBV27; cdr3_aa: CASRAGTSGVYNEQFF
d_call: -; v_call: TRBV29-1; cdr3_aa: CSVRGGSGTEAFF
d_call: TRBD1; v_call: TRBV7-9; cdr3_aa: CASSATGAATEAFF
d_call: -; v_call: TRBV4-1; cdr3_aa: CASSQVFPGESNQPQHF
d_call: TRBD1; v_call: TRBV13; cdr3_aa: CASSPGTGSNEQFF
d_call: -; v_call: TRBV5-4; cdr3_aa: CASSPSQVIMNTEAFF
d_call: -; v_call: TRBV6-1; cdr3_aa: CASSEWRANTGELFF
d_call: -; v_call: TRBV6-5; cdr3_aa: CASSPTLNTGELFF
d_call: -; v_call: TRBV15; cdr3_aa: CATSTPRGLDGYTF
d_call: TRBD2; v_call: TRBV27; cdr3_aa: CASRRRTSGSGVGTDTQYF
d_call: TRBD1; v_call: TRBV10-3; cdr3_aa: CAISEGRGRGTGELFF
d_call: -; v_call: TRBV2; cdr3_aa: CASRTGAQGGQPQHF
d_call: -; v_call: TRBV5-5; cdr3_aa: CASSWSGSTDTQYF
d_call: TRBD1; v_call: TRBV6-5; cdr3_aa: CAAHRDRGTYNEQFF
d_call: TRBD2; v_call: TRBV18; cdr3_aa: CASSLAGTSGYEQYF
d_call: -; v_call: TRBV5-6; cdr3_aa: CASSRRGLADYEQYF
d_call: TRBD2; v_call: TRBV4-3; cdr3_aa: CASSQGLAGSYEQYF
d_call: -; v_call: TRBV6-5; cdr3_aa: CASSYSRLQETQYF
d_call: -; v_call: TRBV4-3; cdr3_aa: CASTDATARQETQYF
d_call: TRBD1; v_call: TRBV10-1; cdr3_aa: CASSESTGGTGISYEQYF
d_call: -; v_call: TRBV7-9; cdr3_aa: CASSFFAGNTIYF
d_call: -; v_call: TRBV19; cdr3_aa: CASSWTDSNQPQHF
d_call: -; v_call: TRBV5-4; cdr3_aa: CASSLETGTVEQYF
d_call: TRBD2; v_call: TRBV5-1; cdr3_aa: CASSTGLAGGIRNTDTQYF
d_call: -; v_call: TRBV6-5; cdr3_aa: CASSWALSNQPQHF
d_call: -; v_call: TRBV5-4; cdr3_aa: CTSSLGGQPTDTQYF
d_call: TRBD1; v_call: TRBV19; cdr3_aa: CASTVGQGVGNEQFF
d_call: -; v_call: TRBV9; cdr3_aa: CASSASETQYF